Listed here is a single T cell receptor beta chain. This sample is part of a study of OX40 agonist ivuxolimab in advanced cancers. Sequencing used immunoSEQ multiplex PCR; TCRdb keeps in-frame clones, though not all of them. The sample has about 82,000 clones; around 90% are singletons. V lost 2 bases to trimming and J lost 8 bases, with 9 bases between them. Germline values: CDR1 SEHNR, CDR2 FQNEAQ (reference sequence). CDR3 length equals 12 residues. The sample was CD4+ or CD8+ T cells sorted from blood, taken in a trial of the OX40 agonist ivuxolimab. The sequence was collected from an adult with an advanced solid tumor such as melanoma, head and neck, liver or kidney cancer. The chain has TRBV7-9 and TRBJ1-1; weak D call: TRBD1 (5 bases). The CDR3 reads CASSLQAGEAFF. The CDR3 nucleotides are TGTGCCAGCAGCTTACAGGCAGGGGAAGCTTTCTTT.